These 26 T cell receptor beta chains came from one sample sequenced in a study of radiotherapy plus CTLA-4 blockade in lung cancer. Measured with immunoSEQ multiplex PCR; TCRdb has only the in-frame clones, and not every one. There are some 92,000 clones in the sample; 80% to 85% occur only once, and about 3.5% lies in the top ten. The sequences come from peripheral blood, collected from a patient treated with radiotherapy plus ipilimumab. The origin of the receptors is a human donor with non-small cell lung cancer who had a partial response to radiotherapy plus ipilimumab.

This rearrangement joins TRBV7-6 to TRBJ2-7; no reliable D call. This CDR3 contains 14 residues. In germline, CDR1 is SGHVS, CDR2 FNYEAQ. Deletions cut 0 bases from V and 6 bases from J, with 12 bases between. In nucleotides, the CDR3 is TGTGCCAGCAGCTTAGCGCCTTCTACGAGCGAGCAGTACTTC. Translating gives CASSLAPSTSEQYF.

This clone was seen only a few times. CDR3 residues: CASSFYKREAFF. The CDR3 nucleotides read TGTGCCAGCAGTTTTTACAAGCGTGAAGCTTTCTTT. The chain couples TRBV28 to TRBJ1-1; D is unclear. The CDR3 is 12 residues long. Germline lookup yields CDR1 MDHEN and CDR2 SYDVKM. V was cut by 3 bases and J by 7 bases, with 9 bases left in between.

The chain joins TRBV2 to TRBJ2-2, with a tentative D call TRBD1 (5 bases). CDR1 and CDR2 from the germline V gene are SNHLY and FYNNEI. This CDR3 region has 13 residues. The V end was cut by 3 bases, the J end by 4 bases, with 6 bases between. CDR3 DNA sequence: TGTGCCAGCAGTGACAGGGTCACCGGGGAGCTGTTTTTT. Protein product: CASSDRVTGELFF.

V and J are TRBV7-3 and TRBJ2-3; 8 bases fit TRBD2. This CDR3 spans 13 amino acids. J gave up 8 bases and V 5 bases, and 6 bases lay outside the gene matches. Germline V CDR1 and CDR2: SGHTA, FQGTGA. The CDR3 loop reads CASSISGDGTQYF. CDR3 sequence (DNA): TGTGCCAGCAGCATTAGCGGGGACGGTACGCAGTATTTT.

The rearrangement links TRBV7-9 to TRBJ2-1, with 9 bases fitting TRBD1. The CDR3 contains 15 residues. The V segment lost 6 bases and the J segment 8 bases; nucleotides outside the gene matches: 11. Germline V gives CDR1 SEHNR, CDR2 FQNEAQ (reference sequence). DNA for the CDR3: TGTGCCAGCAGGGACACGGGGACAGGGTCCCATGAGCAGTTCTTC. It translates to CASRDTGTGSHEQFF.

The J gene is TRBJ1-1, the V gene TRBV7-3, with D possibly TRBD1 on 5 matching bases. Trimming took off 4 bases at V and 1 base at J, with 7 bases between the two ends. The CDR3 is 13 residues long. Germline V gene lookup returns CDR1 SGHTA and CDR2 FQGTGA. The CDR3 DNA reads as TGTGCCAGCAGCTCGCAGGGGAACACTGAAGCTTTCTTT. It specifies CASSSQGNTEAFF.

This rearrangement joins TRBV28 to TRBJ2-7, with 9 positions matching TRBD1. The trim removed 2 bases at V and 1 base at J, leaving 6 bases unmatched. Germline loops: CDR1 MDHEN, CDR2 SYDVKM. This CDR3 is built from 16 residues. CDR3 sequence reads: CASSLGDRASSYEQYF. The CDR3 nucleotides read TGTGCCAGCAGTTTAGGGGACAGGGCGAGTTCCTACGAGCAGTACTTC.

This clone was detected once. The CDR3 region is CASSQDSETPGIGELFF. The CDR3 nucleotides are TGCGCCAGCAGCCAAGACTCTGAGACACCGGGGATCGGGGAGCTGTTTTTT. The chain employs TRBV4-1 and TRBJ2-2; D might be TRBD2 (5 bases). Between the trimmed V and J ends, which lost 0 bases and 7 bases, there was a span of 18 bases. In germline, CDR1 is MGHRA, CDR2 YSYEKL. The CDR3 loop spans 17 amino acids.

The rearrangement joins TRBV28 to TRBJ1-3; D remains ambiguous. CDR3 length: 15 residues. Germline loops: CDR1 MDHEN, CDR2 SYDVKM. V lost 2 bases and J lost 0, with 8 bases in between. The CDR3 loop reads CASSLPESSGNTIYF. The CDR3 DNA reads as TGTGCCAGCAGTTTACCAGAAAGCTCTGGAAACACCATATATTTT.

J is TRBJ1-5 and V is TRBV19, with a tentative D call TRBD1 (5 bases). V was clipped by 7 bases and J by 3 bases, with 13 bases between them. In germline, CDR1 is LNHDA, CDR2 SQIVND (reference sequence). The CDR3 length is 14 residues. The CDR3 DNA reads TGTGCCAGTACCATTGGACACCCCAATCAGCCCCAGCATTTT. It yields the protein CASTIGHPNQPQHF. Full variable domain (rest looked up from reference TRBV19 and TRBJ1-5): DGGITQSPKYLFRKEGQNVTLSCEQNLNHDAMYWYRQDPGQGLRLIYYSQIVNDFQKGDIAEGYSVSREKKESFPLTVTSAQKNPTAFYLCASTIGHPNQPQHFGDGTRLSIL.

In its sample, this clone was seen once. This sequence joins TRBV6-5 and TRBJ1-2; TRBD1 matches at 9 bases. Germline assignment: CDR1 MNHEY and CDR2 SVGAGI. The V segment lost 6 bases and the J segment 4 bases; nucleotides outside the gene matches: 9. This CDR3 spans 15 amino acids. CDR3 residues: CASRWTGDGPYGYTF. Written as DNA, the CDR3 is TGTGCCAGCAGGTGGACAGGGGACGGACCCTATGGCTACACCTTC.

The chain recombines TRBV7-9 with TRBJ1-1; TRBD1 aligns across 11 bases. With 5 bases clipped from V and 4 bases from J, the junction kept 6 bases outside the gene matches. CDR1 SEHNR and CDR2 FQNEAQ come from the germline V gene (reference sequence). The CDR3 sequence is 15 residues long. The CDR3 is CASSPGQGATTEAFF. The CDR3 region has the DNA TGTGCCAGCAGCCCAGGACAGGGGGCGACCACTGAAGCTTTCTTT. Variable domain in full (rest from reference TRBV7-9 and TRBJ1-1): DTGVSQNPRHKITKRGQNVTFRCDPISEHNRLYWYRQTLGQGPEFLTYFQNEAQLEKSRLLSDRFSAERPKGSFSTLEIQRTEQGDSAMYLCASSPGQGATTEAFFGQGTRLTVV.

In this sample, this clone turned up once. The J gene is TRBJ2-4, the V gene TRBV29-1, with D possibly being TRBD2 (7 bases). The CDR3 has 15 amino acids. Trimming stripped 8 bases from V and 2 bases from J, with 19 bases between. Germline V gene sequence: CDR1 SQVTM, CDR2 ANQGSEA. CDR3 DNA sequence: TGCAGCTTTCCAGGGAGGGGGAATCCCAAAAACATTCAGTACTTC. Protein: CSFPGRGNPKNIQYF.

The V and J genes are TRBV6-1 and TRBJ2-7; D not certain. Germline assignment: CDR1 MNHNS and CDR2 SASEGT. The CDR3 sequence is 12 residues long. The V end was cut by 8 bases, the J end by 0 bases, with 8 bases between. CDR3 bases: TGTGCCAGCTCTCAGATCTCCTACGAGCAGTACTTC. This gives the protein CASSQISYEQYF.

This chain joins TRBV28 and TRBJ2-3; 7 bases align to TRBD2. V dropped 1 base and J dropped 1; count of bases not matched to a gene: 5. CDR1 is MDHEN, CDR2 SYDVKM, per germline. The CDR3 runs 16 residues. CDR3 in DNA: TGTGCCAGCAGTTTATTAGGGGCGGGGGGCACAGATACGCAGTATTTT. Residues: CASSLLGAGGTDTQYF.

The V call is TRBV2, the J call TRBJ1-1; weak D call: TRBD1 (5 bases). CDR1 is SNHLY, CDR2 FYNNEI, per germline. The CDR3 is made up of 12 amino acids. V lost 7 bases and J 4 bases, leaving 10 bases between the germline ends. As DNA, the CDR3 is TGTGCCAGCAATGGGGGGTTCACTGAAGCTTTCTTT. Translated, it gives CASNGGFTEAFF. The full variable domain, completed using reference TRBV2 and TRBJ1-1, is EPEVTQTPSHQVTQMGQEVILRCVPISNHLYFYWYRQILGQKVEFLVSFYNNEISEKSEIFDDQFSVERPDGSNFTLKIRSTKLEDSAMYFCASNGGFTEAFFGQGTRLTVV.

This chain connects TRBV27 to TRBJ2-1, with 9 bases matching TRBD1. Looked up from germline, CDR1 is MNHEY and CDR2 is SMNVEV (reference sequence). With 2 bases clipped from V and 4 bases from J, the junction kept 3 bases outside the gene matches. This CDR3 contains 15 residues. The CDR3 loop is CASSLGTGLYNEQFF. In DNA, the CDR3 is TGTGCCAGCAGTTTAGGGACAGGGCTATACAATGAGCAGTTCTTC.

This clone was picked up one time. This chain uses TRBV27 with TRBJ2-7; the match to TRBD1 covers 7 bases. CDR1 and CDR2 (germline): MNHEY, SMNVEV (reference sequence). Unmatched junction bases numbered 13, after V lost 6 bases and J lost 5 bases. There are 15 residues in the CDR3. The CDR3 sequence is CASSSLTGRSDEQYF. The CDR3, as DNA: TGTGCCAGCAGCTCCCTGACAGGGAGAAGCGACGAGCAGTACTTC.

V gene TRBV5-8 combines with J gene TRBJ1-5; D might be TRBD1 (5 bases). Looked up from germline, CDR1 is SGHTS and CDR2 is YDEGEE. CDR3 length equals 15 residues. V lost 1 base and J lost 2, with 10 bases in between. Here the CDR3 DNA reads TGTGCCAGCAGCTTGCTCTGGGGGGGCAATCAGCCCCAGCATTTT. Translation gives CASSLLWGGNQPQHF.

This clone was observed a few times. The gene calls are TRBV28 and TRBJ1-3; D is possibly TRBD1 (6 bases). CDR3 size: 13 residues. The V end was cut by 4 bases, the J end by 7 bases, with 11 bases between. Germline CDR1 and CDR2: MDHEN and SYDVKM. The CDR3 nucleotides are TGTGCCAGCAGTTCGACAGGTACGAACACCATATATTTT. Encoded protein: CASSSTGTNTIYF. The complete variable domain, with remaining parts taken from reference TRBV28 and TRBJ1-3, reads DVKVTQSSRYLVKRTGEKVFLECVQDMDHENMFWYRQDPGLGLRLIYFSYDVKMKEKGDIPEGYSVSREKKERFSLILESASTNQTSMYLCASSSTGTNTIYFGEGSWLTVV.

The J gene is TRBJ2-4, the V gene TRBV18, with a tentative D call TRBD1 (6 bases). The germline V gene has CDR1 KGHSH and CDR2 LQKENI. V lost 5 bases, J lost 7 bases, and 21 bases lay in between. This CDR3 has 16 residues. The CDR3 loop reads CASSYMGRGVPNIQYF. CDR3 bases: TGTGCCAGCTCATATATGGGCAGGGGAGTTCCGAACATTCAGTACTTC.

This chain connects TRBV27 to TRBJ1-5, with 11 bases fitting TRBD1. Germline V gene data show CDR1 as MNHEY and CDR2 as SMNVEV (reference sequence). The CDR3 sequence is 15 residues long. V lost 6 bases, J lost 5 bases, and 6 bases stayed unmatched. The CDR3 DNA sequence: TGTGCCAGCAGAGGGACAGGGGGTTGGTATCAGCCCCAGCATTTT. Protein: CASRGTGGWYQPQHF.

The chain carries TRBV19 and TRBJ1-2; D call uncertain. V gave up 6 bases and J gave up 8 bases, with 16 bases separating them. This CDR3 has 13 residues. Germline lookup yields CDR1 LNHDA and CDR2 SQIVND (reference sequence). Written as DNA, the CDR3 is TGTGCCAGTAGCGCGTTTGAGAGGATAGGCTACACCTTC. Encoded protein: CASSAFERIGYTF.

The chain uses TRBV9 and TRBJ1-5; no reliable D call. V shed 3 bases and J shed 1 base, with 11 bases lying between them. This CDR3 has 15 amino acids. Germline V gene lookup returns CDR1 SGDLS and CDR2 YYNGEE. The CDR3 is CASSAWRVSNQPQHF. The CDR3 nucleotides read TGTGCCAGCAGCGCATGGCGGGTGAGCAATCAGCCCCAGCATTTT.

The chain employs TRBV5-6 and TRBJ1-5; 9 positions agree with TRBD1. The trim removed 0 bases at V and 4 bases at J, leaving 5 bases unmatched. The germline V gene has CDR1 SGHDT and CDR2 YYEEEE. The CDR3 sequence is 16 residues long. The CDR3 here is CASSLGTGEGNQPQHF. CDR3 nucleotides: TGTGCCAGCAGCTTGGGGACAGGGGAAGGGAATCAGCCCCAGCATTTT. Supplemented by reference TRBV5-6 and TRBJ1-5, the full variable domain reads DAGVTQSPTHLIKTRGQQVTLRCSPKSGHDTVSWYQQALGQGPQFIFQYYEEEERQRGNFPDRFSGHQFPNYSSELNVNALLLGDSALYLCASSLGTGEGNQPQHFGDGTRLSIL.

This clone was seen once. V usage is TRBV7-9 and J usage is TRBJ1-1; D may be TRBD1 (6 bases). The CDR3 covers 12 residues. Trimming stripped 4 bases from V and 6 bases from J, with 9 bases between. Germline loops: CDR1 SEHNR, CDR2 FQNEAQ (reference sequence). CDR3 in amino acids: CASSSSGAEAFF. The CDR3, as DNA: TGTGCCAGCAGCTCATCAGGGGCTGAAGCTTTCTTT.